The 20 T cell receptor beta chains listed next were all sequenced from one sample in a study of T-cell memory formation after mild COVID-19 (dated by TCRdb to about 2021). The method behind the library was 5' RACE. Sequencing used an Illumina NovaSeq 6000. The raw public data were reprocessed by TCRdb itself: fastp quality trimming at Q25, MiXCR clonotype calling, in-frame beta chains only. Each CDR3 protein appears once, grouped with its most common genes and DNA. The sample table lists hundreds of thousands of distinct CDR3 sequences, 24% of them with a count of one. The biggest ten clones account for 8.5% to 9% of the sample. Sequenced material: PBMCs or a T cell subset sorted from them (not recorded which). All receptors come from an adult woman who had mild COVID-19 (a few samples of this study predate the infection). The sample titles of this study are shuffled in the database, so cell type and time point are left out; the donor was told from shared clones.

This clonotype turned up a few times. This rearrangement joins TRBV27 to TRBJ1-5, with unresolved D. CDR3 size: 13 residues. The V gene's germline CDR1 is MNHEY and CDR2 SMNVEV (reference sequence). V lost 5 bases and J 7 bases, leaving 12 bases between the germline ends. The CDR3: CASSQSAGQPQHF. The CDR3 DNA sequence: TGTGCCAGCAGTCAATCAGCGGGGCAGCCCCAGCATTTT.

This clonotype was seen only a few times. The gene calls are TRBV29-1 and TRBJ2-7, with D uncertain. The V end lost 3 bases, the J end lost 0 bases, and 12 bases lay between the germline ends. The CDR3 totals 14 residues. Germline V gene sequence: CDR1 SQVTM, CDR2 ANQGSEA. In DNA form, the CDR3 reads TGCAGCGTTGACATGGGCATAAGCTCCTACGAGCAGTACTTC. Protein: CSVDMGISSYEQYF.

This clonotype was seen more than once but under ten times. The V gene is TRBV13, the J gene TRBJ2-7; 9 bases match TRBD1. CDR3 length: 14 residues. The germline gives CDR1 PRHDT, CDR2 FYEKMQ (reference sequence). V lost 4 bases and J lost 6; bases outside the gene matches: 7. Written as DNA, the CDR3 is TGTGCCAGCAGCTCGACGACAGGGGGAAGCGAGCAGTACTTC. The encoded protein is CASSSTTGGSEQYF.

The V gene is TRBV10-2, the J gene TRBJ2-3; 12 nucleotides align to TRBD2. V shed 6 bases and J 6 bases; nucleotides not matched to a gene: 7. CDR1 is WSHSY, CDR2 SAAADI, per germline. The CDR3 contains 15 residues. This chain's CDR3 is CASSQLAGGSDTQYF. The CDR3 DNA follows: TGCGCCAGCAGCCAACTAGCGGGAGGATCTGATACGCAGTATTTT.

The J gene is TRBJ2-5, the V gene TRBV5-1, with TRBD2 identical over 8 bases. The germline CDR1 and CDR2 sequences are SGHRS and YFSETQ. The CDR3 is 16 residues long. V shed 0 bases, J shed 2 bases, and the junction held 6 bases outside the gene matches. The chain's CDR3 is CASSLGTSYGQETQYF. CDR3 nucleotide sequence: TGCGCCAGCAGCTTGGGGACTAGCTACGGGCAAGAGACCCAGTACTTC.

V usage is TRBV20-1 and J usage is TRBJ2-2; tentative D call: TRBD2 (7 bases). V was trimmed by 3 bases and J by 4 bases, leaving 15 bases between them. The CDR3 has 15 residues. Per germline, CDR1 DFQATT and CDR2 SNEGSKA (reference sequence). CDR3 in amino acids: CSASAAGAGTGELFF. In nucleotides, the CDR3 is TGCAGTGCTAGCGCTGCGGGGGCGGGCACCGGGGAGCTGTTTTTT.

This clonotype was counted at least ten times. V gene TRBV7-2 combines with J gene TRBJ2-3, with unresolved D. CDR3 length: 14 residues. Between the trimmed V and J ends, which lost 1 base and 2 bases, there was a span of 7 bases. Germline assignment: CDR1 SGHTA and CDR2 FQGNSA. This CDR3 reads CASSLGQNTDTQYF. The DNA of the CDR3 is TGTGCCAGCAGCTTAGGGCAAAACACAGATACGCAGTATTTT.

This clonotype appeared a single time. The chain has TRBV20-1 and TRBJ1-5, with a weak D call TRBD1 (5 bases). V was shortened by 3 bases and J by 3 bases, with 12 bases between the two germline ends. The CDR3 consists of 14 residues. CDR1 DFQATT and CDR2 SNEGSKA come from the germline V gene (reference sequence). The DNA for the CDR3 is TGCAGTGCTAGTGAGGCAGGGTTCAATCAGCCCCAGCATTTT. Amino acid sequence: CSASEAGFNQPQHF.

This clonotype has just one count. The gene calls are TRBV6-5 and TRBJ2-2; tentative D call: TRBD2 (6 bases). There are 15 residues in the CDR3. Between the trimmed V and J ends, which lost 2 bases and 7 bases, there was a span of 14 bases. Germline V gives CDR1 MNHEY, CDR2 SVGAGI. In nucleotides, the CDR3 is TGTGCCAGCAGTTACGGGGGAGGACGGGTCGGGGAGCTGTTTTTT. Encoded protein: CASSYGGGRVGELFF.

The V gene is TRBV12-3 or TRBV12-4, the J gene TRBJ2-1, with 8 bases aligning to TRBD2. Losses at the gene ends were 6 bases for V and 6 bases for J; bases not matched to a gene: 7. The CDR3 spans 14 residues. The CDR3 region has the DNA TGTGCCAGCAGATCCAGCGGGAGCAGCAATGAGCAGTTCTTC. This codes for CASRSSGSSNEQFF.

This clonotype was seen only a few times. CDR3 loop: CSVAGRNSKNIQYF. Written as DNA, the CDR3 is TGCAGCGTTGCCGGGAGGAATTCCAAAAACATTCAGTACTTC. The chain employs TRBV29-1 and TRBJ2-4, with 7 bases identical to TRBD2. Germline CDR1 and CDR2: SQVTM and ANQGSEA. J gave up 2 bases and V 4 bases, and 5 bases lay outside the gene matches. The CDR3 covers 14 residues.

The chain employs TRBV20-1 and TRBJ1-3; no reliable D call. The CDR3 length is 14 residues. Germline V gene sequence: CDR1 DFQATT, CDR2 SNEGSKA (reference sequence). With 6 bases removed from V and 0 bases from J, the gap between germline ends came to 12 bases. This CDR3 is CSAPGRSSGNTIYF. CDR3 bases: TGCAGTGCCCCGGGCCGTTCCTCTGGAAACACCATATATTTT.

In its sample, this clonotype was seen many times. The CDR3 DNA follows: TGTGCCAGCAGTAGGGACTCGCTATACAATGAGCAGTTCTTC. Amino acids: CASSRDSLYNEQFF. V is TRBV12-3 or TRBV12-4 and J is TRBJ2-1; the D gene is possibly TRBD2 (6 bases). Trimming took off 5 bases at V and 4 bases at J, with 12 bases between the two ends. The CDR3 loop spans 14 amino acids.

This clonotype was seen a handful of times. The chain is built from TRBV6-1 and TRBJ2-1; TRBD1 matches 10 bases. This CDR3 spans 17 amino acids. J was trimmed by 6 bases and V by 2 bases; bases with no gene match: 10. Germline CDR1 is MNHNS and CDR2 is SASEGT. CDR3 DNA sequence: TGTGCCAGCAGTGAATGGTTGACAGGGGGCATCGGCAATGAGCAGTTCTTC. Encoded protein: CASSEWLTGGIGNEQFF.

The chain couples TRBV6-5 to TRBJ1-5; D is unresolved. V lost 3 bases and J 5 bases, leaving 8 bases between the germline ends. Germline CDR1 and CDR2: MNHEY and SVGAGI. The CDR3 sequence is 13 residues long. CDR3 nucleotide sequence: TGTGCCAGCAGTTATATGAGGGATCAGCCCCAGCATTTT. Its protein is CASSYMRDQPQHF.

This clonotype was recorded a few times. V is TRBV12-3 or TRBV12-4 and J is TRBJ1-2; D unclear. The V gene lost 2 bases and the J gene lost 3 bases, with 7 bases spanning the gap. This CDR3 has 13 residues. The CDR3 sequence is CASSLTRDYGYTF. The CDR3 nucleotides are TGTGCCAGCAGTTTAACCCGGGACTATGGCTACACCTTC.

This clonotype was counted between two and nine times. The genes are TRBV2 and TRBJ2-3; 10 positions agree with TRBD2. Germline V gene lookup returns CDR1 SNHLY and CDR2 FYNNEI. This CDR3 is 14 amino acids long. V was pared by 5 bases and J by 5 bases, with 4 bases of the junction left unmatched. CDR3 loop: CASSIAGGIDTQYF. DNA for the CDR3: TGTGCCAGCAGTATAGCGGGGGGAATAGATACGCAGTATTTT.

Ten or more counts support this clonotype. The chain couples TRBV7-9 to TRBJ2-3; D is ambiguous. This CDR3 contains 13 residues. Trimming pared 5 bases from V and 2 bases from J, leaving 8 bases between. Per the germline V gene, CDR1 is SEHNR and CDR2 is FQNEAQ (reference sequence). CDR3 loop: CASSDRATDTQYF. CDR3 DNA sequence: TGTGCCAGCAGCGATCGAGCCACAGATACGCAGTATTTT. The full variable domain, its missing parts supplied by reference TRBV7-9 and TRBJ2-3, is DTGVSQNPRHKITKRGQNVTFRCDPISEHNRLYWYRQTLGQGPEFLTYFQNEAQLEKSRLLSDRFSAERPKGSFSTLEIQRTEQGDSAMYLCASSDRATDTQYFGPGTRLTVL.

V usage is TRBV5-1 and J usage is TRBJ1-3; D not resolved. Trimming cost V 0 bases and J 0 bases, with 22 bases left between them. This CDR3 has 20 amino acids. From germline, CDR1 is SGHRS and CDR2 YFSETQ. The CDR3 DNA follows: TGCGCCAGCAGCTTGGCCGGCTCTCTCGGGGAACTAGACTCTGGAAACACCATATATTTT. Translating it yields CASSLAGSLGELDSGNTIYF.

This chain joins TRBV12-3 or TRBV12-4 and TRBJ2-5; 7 bases align to TRBD2. The V and J ends lost 8 bases and 4 bases, in that order; junction bases with no gene match: 7. The CDR3 totals 13 residues. CDR3 residues: CASLAGEVETQYF. Here the CDR3 DNA reads TGTGCCAGCTTGGCGGGAGAGGTAGAGACCCAGTACTTC.